The 20 T cell receptor beta chains below all came from one sample that was sequenced in a study of blood T cell repertoires in COVID-19. Sequencing was performed with immunoSEQ multiplex PCR; in TCRdb, only in-frame clones are kept and a portion is missing. The table lists 400,000 to 550,000 clones, around nine tenths of them singletons. Sequenced input: peripheral blood. Receptors originate from a woman in her twenties or thirties with acute or convalescent COVID-19.

The V and J genes are TRBV19 and TRBJ1-4, with D tentatively TRBD1 (6 bases). CDR1 and CDR2 from the germline V gene are LNHDA and SQIVND (reference sequence). The CDR3 runs to 14 residues. V was trimmed by 5 bases and J by 8 bases, leaving 15 bases between them. CDR3 residues: CASSGQGWSEKLFF. As DNA, the CDR3 is TGTGCCAGTAGTGGGCAGGGGTGGTCGGAAAAACTGTTTTTT.

This chain uses TRBV6-2 or TRBV6-3 with TRBJ2-4; a weak D match, TRBD1 (6 bases). The germline V gene has CDR1 MNHEY and CDR2 SVGEGT. V dropped 5 bases and J dropped 7 bases, with 21 bases sitting between them. This CDR3 has 16 residues. This chain's CDR3 is CASSQTKPGVGNIQYF. The CDR3 DNA reads TGTGCCAGCAGTCAAACAAAACCAGGGGTTGGGAACATTCAGTACTTC.

The gene calls are TRBV2 and TRBJ1-2; TRBD1 matches at 8 bases. Losses at the gene ends were 6 bases for V and 8 bases for J; bases not matched to a gene: 11. Per germline, CDR1 SNHLY and CDR2 FYNNEI. The CDR3 length is 14 residues. The CDR3 bases are TGTGCCAGCAGGCAGACAGGGGCTTTGCAGGGCTACACCTTC. This encodes CASRQTGALQGYTF.

The genes are TRBV6-5 and TRBJ1-1; D uncertain. The CDR3 runs to 11 residues. In germline, CDR1 is MNHEY, CDR2 SVGAGI. Trimming shortened V by 7 bases and J by 9 bases, and 12 bases separated the two germline ends. The CDR3 sequence is CASMVGPQAFF. The CDR3 nucleotides read TGTGCCAGCATGGTTGGCCCTCAAGCTTTCTTT.

The chain is built from TRBV27 and TRBJ2-1, with 11 bases fitting TRBD2. This CDR3 has 16 residues. The germline V gene encodes CDR1 MNHEY and CDR2 SMNVEV (reference sequence). Trimming took 3 bases from V and 5 from J; bases not matched to a gene: 6. The CDR3 DNA is TGTGCCAGCAGTTTCGGGCTAGCGGGGGGTAACAATGAGCAGTTCTTC. Its translation is CASSFGLAGGNNEQFF.

V gene TRBV28 combines with J gene TRBJ1-1, with no clear D. From germline, CDR1 is MDHEN and CDR2 SYDVKM. The V end lost 6 bases, the J end lost 0 bases, and 5 bases lay between the germline ends. This CDR3 comprises 12 residues. Written as DNA, the CDR3 is TGTGCCAGCAGCCCAGTGAACACTGAAGCTTTCTTT. Translation gives CASSPVNTEAFF. The full variable domain, in which reference TRBV28 and TRBJ1-1 provide the parts outside the CDR3, is DVKVTQSSRYLVKRTGEKVFLECVQDMDHENMFWYRQDPGLGLRLIYFSYDVKMKEKGDIPEGYSVSREKKERFSLILESASTNQTSMYLCASSPVNTEAFFGQGTRLTVV.

The CDR3 DNA follows: TGTGCCAGTAGCCTAGAGGTCGGCAATCAGCCCCAGCATTTT. Its protein is CASSLEVGNQPQHF. The chain joins TRBV6-5 to TRBJ1-5, with D unclear. The germline V gene has CDR1 MNHEY and CDR2 SVGAGI. The CDR3 has 14 residues. V lost 9 bases and J 2 bases, leaving 14 bases between the germline ends.

The rearrangement joins TRBV4-1 to TRBJ2-1, with D hard to call. Per germline, CDR1 MGHRA and CDR2 YSYEKL. This CDR3 is built from 12 residues. V gave up 0 bases and J gave up 7 bases, with 4 bases separating them. The CDR3 DNA reads as TGCGCCAGCAGCCAAGATTCGAATGAGCAGTTCTTC. This gives the protein CASSQDSNEQFF.

The chain combines TRBV7-8 with TRBJ1-2, with 7 bases aligning to TRBD1. This CDR3 has 13 residues. V was clipped by 5 bases and J by 2 bases; unmatched bases: 2. CDR1 SGHVS and CDR2 FQNEAQ come from the germline V gene. The CDR3 protein is CASSEGQNYGYTF. CDR3 nucleotides: TGTGCCAGCAGCGAGGGACAGAACTATGGCTACACCTTC.

The chain carries TRBV28 and TRBJ2-2; maybe TRBD2 (7 bases). Trimming shortened V by 5 bases and J by 6 bases, and 16 bases separated the two germline ends. The germline gives CDR1 MDHEN, CDR2 SYDVKM. The CDR3 is 15 amino acids. CDR3 bases: TGTGCCAGCAGTATGGGGGGGGCCAACCCCGGGGAGCTGTTTTTT. It yields the protein CASSMGGANPGELFF.

CDR3 DNA: TGTGCCAGCAGCTTGAGGAGAAACTATGGCTACACCTTC. This encodes CASSLRRNYGYTF. The rearrangement uses TRBV7-8 and TRBJ1-2; D uncertain. The CDR3 is made up of 13 amino acids. The germline V gene encodes CDR1 SGHVS and CDR2 FQNEAQ. V lost 3 bases and J 2 bases, leaving 7 bases between the germline ends.

The V call is TRBV5-1, the J call TRBJ1-4; 7 bases match TRBD1. V lost 4 bases, J lost 3 bases, and 6 bases stayed unmatched. Germline CDR1 is SGHRS and CDR2 is YFSETQ. The CDR3 runs 15 residues. CDR3 sequence (DNA): TGCGCCAGCAGCAGGGACAGCGCATCTAATGAAAAACTGTTTTTT. It is translated as CASSRDSASNEKLFF.

The DNA of the CDR3 is TGTGCCAGCAGTTACAATGGGGGGTGGAACACCGGGGAGCTGTTTTTT. This gives the protein CASSYNGGWNTGELFF. The chain links TRBV6-5 to TRBJ2-2; tentative D call: TRBD2 (6 bases). Germline V lookup: CDR1 MNHEY, CDR2 SVGAGI. The CDR3 is made up of 16 amino acids. Trimming took 2 bases from V and 1 from J, leaving 11 bases between them.

V and J are TRBV7-9 and TRBJ2-1; D ambiguous. The CDR3 is made up of 11 amino acids. Trimming took off 1 base at V and 14 bases at J, with 9 bases between the two ends. Germline assignment: CDR1 SEHNR and CDR2 FQNEAQ (reference sequence). The CDR3 reads CASSLERQKFF. For the CDR3, the DNA is TGTGCCAGCAGCTTAGAGCGTCAGAAGTTCTTC.

The V call is TRBV24-1, the J call TRBJ1-5; D may be TRBD1 (5 bases). The V gene's germline CDR1 is KGHDR and CDR2 SFDVKD. The germline V and J ends were trimmed by 4 bases and 6 bases, with 18 bases remaining between them. The length of the CDR3 is 16 residues. The CDR3 reads CATSDCFQGEPQPQHF. For the CDR3, the DNA is TGTGCCACCAGTGACTGTTTCCAGGGCGAACCTCAGCCCCAGCATTTT.

The chain links TRBV13 to TRBJ2-2; the D is unclear. Per the germline V gene, CDR1 is PRHDT and CDR2 is FYEKMQ (reference sequence). The CDR3 loop spans 15 amino acids. Trimming stripped 1 base from V and 2 bases from J, with 8 bases between. The CDR3 region is CASSLERGNTGELFF. The CDR3 region has the DNA TGTGCCAGCAGCTTAGAGCGCGGTAACACCGGGGAGCTGTTTTTT.

The chain is built from TRBV10-1 and TRBJ2-3, with D tentatively TRBD2 (5 bases). Between the trimmed V and J ends, which lost 6 bases and 2 bases, there was a span of 15 bases. Germline V gene lookup returns CDR1 WNHNN and CDR2 SYGVQD (reference sequence). CDR3 length equals 15 residues. In DNA form, the CDR3 reads TGCGCCAGCAGCCCCGGAGGCTCTGCCACAGATACGCAGTATTTT. It is translated as CASSPGGSATDTQYF.

V usage is TRBV9 and J usage is TRBJ2-7; 9 positions agree with TRBD2. V dropped 4 bases and J dropped 4; count of bases not matched to a gene: 9. Per the germline V gene, CDR1 is SGDLS and CDR2 is YYNGEE. The CDR3 extends over 15 amino acids. The CDR3 loop is CASSQEWLAGYEQYF. The CDR3 DNA reads TGTGCCAGCAGCCAAGAGTGGCTAGCGGGATACGAGCAGTACTTC.

V and J are TRBV28 and TRBJ2-7; maybe TRBD1 (5 bases). Trimming pared 3 bases from V and 6 bases from J, leaving 6 bases between. Germline V gene sequence: CDR1 MDHEN, CDR2 SYDVKM. This CDR3 is built from 11 residues. CDR3 amino acids: CASSLGREQYF. CDR3 in DNA: TGTGCCAGCAGTTTGGGGCGCGAGCAGTACTTC.

V is TRBV7-7 and J is TRBJ2-1; 8 positions agree with TRBD2. The CDR3 length is 15 residues. The J segment lost 9 bases and the V segment lost 2 bases, leaving 9 bases of the junction unmatched. Germline-derived CDR1 and CDR2 are SSHAT and FNYEAQ (reference sequence). Here the CDR3 reads CASSLTSGGISEQFF. CDR3 DNA sequence: TGTGCCAGCAGCTTAACCAGCGGGGGCATCAGTGAGCAGTTCTTC.